This is a list of T cell receptor beta chains from one sample in a study of T cells in Graves' hyperthyroidism and ophthalmopathy. TCRdb re-derived calls from the multiplex PCR reads in MiXCR, one entry per CDR3 protein. This sample carries 350,000 to 450,000 distinct CDR3 sequences, over 13% of them seen once, and the ten largest clones take 28%. The sequencing input was blood. The source is a man aged 50 or older with Graves' ophthalmopathy. Each CDR3 is given with its conserved first and last residue. A D gene is named only where the DNA matches it firmly. Some rows have no size entry. The others give once, few or many, or a class for an expanded clone.

V gene: TRBV6-1; D gene: TRBD2; clone size: many; J gene: TRBJ2-3; CDR3 DNA: TGTGCCAGCACGCGGGGGGACACAGATACGCAGTATTTT; CDR3 protein: CASTRGDTDTQYF
V gene: TRBV28; D gene: TRBD1; clone size: many; J gene: TRBJ2-7; CDR3 DNA: TGTGCCACCCGACAGGGGCCGATGTTGGGAGAGCAGTACTTC; CDR3 protein: CATRQGPMLGEQYF
V gene: TRBV12-5; D gene: -; clone size: few; J gene: TRBJ2-2; CDR3 DNA: TGTGCTAGTGGCCCCCCCTCCGGGGAGCTGTTTTTT; CDR3 protein: CASGPPSGELFF
V gene: TRBV13; D gene: -; clone size: few; J gene: TRBJ2-7; CDR3 DNA: TGTGCCAGCAGCGAAACAGGTGGGCCGGTCCACGAGCAGTACTTC; CDR3 protein: CASSETGGPVHEQYF
V gene: TRBV9; D gene: -; clone size: few; J gene: TRBJ2-7; CDR3 DNA: TGTGCCAGCAGCGTAGTCGGTAGCGGAGACTACGAGCAGTACTTC; CDR3 protein: CASSVVGSGDYEQYF
V gene: TRBV6-6; D gene: -; clone size: -; J gene: TRBJ2-3; CDR3 DNA: TGTGCCAGCAGTTACTCACAGATCACAGATACGCAGTATTTT; CDR3 protein: CASSYSQITDTQYF
V gene: TRBV5-1; D gene: TRBD1; clone size: many; J gene: TRBJ2-5; CDR3 DNA: TGCGCCAGCAGCCCTCCGACAGGGGGCGAGACCCAGTACTTC; CDR3 protein: CASSPPTGGETQYF
V gene: TRBV5-1; D gene: TRBD1; clone size: many; J gene: TRBJ2-7; CDR3 DNA: TGCGCCAGCGCGACAGGGACACCAGCCTATTACGAGCAGTACTTC; CDR3 protein: CASATGTPAYYEQYF
V gene: TRBV12-3/TRBV12-4; D gene: -; clone size: many; J gene: TRBJ1-2; CDR3 DNA: TGTGCCAGCAGACCGGGACCGCCTAACTATGGCTACACCTTC; CDR3 protein: CASRPGPPNYGYTF
V gene: TRBV3-1; D gene: TRBD1; clone size: many; J gene: TRBJ1-1; CDR3 DNA: TGTGCCAGCAGCCAAGAGCCACAGGGGCGGAACACTGAAGCTTTCTTT; CDR3 protein: CASSQEPQGRNTEAFF
V gene: TRBV20-1; D gene: TRBD2; clone size: few; J gene: TRBJ2-2; CDR3 DNA: TGCAGTGCTAGAGATAGGACTAGCGGGAGTACGACCGGGGAGCTGTTTTTT; CDR3 protein: CSARDRTSGSTTGELFF
V gene: TRBV24-1; D gene: -; clone size: many; J gene: TRBJ1-1; CDR3 DNA: TGTGCCACCAGTGAGGCCGGGGTTGAAGCTTTCTTT; CDR3 protein: CATSEAGVEAFF
V gene: TRBV5-1; D gene: -; clone size: few; J gene: TRBJ2-1; CDR3 DNA: TGCGCCAGCAGCGCAATTTCGGAAGGTGAGCAGTTCTTC; CDR3 protein: CASSAISEGEQFF
V gene: TRBV20-1; D gene: TRBD1; clone size: many; J gene: TRBJ1-3; CDR3 DNA: TGCAGTGCTAGAGATTGGACAGGTCGCTCTGGAAACACCATATATTTT; CDR3 protein: CSARDWTGRSGNTIYF
V gene: TRBV11-2; D gene: TRBD1; clone size: many; J gene: TRBJ1-4; CDR3 DNA: TGTGCCAGCAGCCAGCGTACCAGGGGGCCTAATGAAAAACTGTTTTTT; CDR3 protein: CASSQRTRGPNEKLFF
V gene: TRBV7-2; D gene: TRBD2; clone size: -; J gene: TRBJ2-2; CDR3 DNA: TGTGCCAGCAGCTTAGGGACTAGCGGGAGGGCCTTTCAGGACACCGGGGAGCTGTTTTTT; CDR3 protein: CASSLGTSGRAFQDTGELFF
V gene: TRBV20-1; D gene: -; clone size: many; J gene: TRBJ2-1; CDR3 DNA: TGCAGTGCTAGAGATCGGCTTTCCTACAATGAGCAGTTCTTC; CDR3 protein: CSARDRLSYNEQFF
V gene: TRBV3-1; D gene: -; clone size: many; J gene: TRBJ1-1; CDR3 DNA: TGTGCCAGCAGCCGGGGGACCCAGAACACTGAAGCTTTCTTT; CDR3 protein: CASSRGTQNTEAFF
V gene: TRBV30; D gene: -; clone size: many; J gene: TRBJ2-7; CDR3 DNA: TGTGCCTGGAGTGAAGAACTATTCGAGCAGTACTTC; CDR3 protein: CAWSEELFEQYF
V gene: TRBV2; D gene: -; clone size: many; J gene: TRBJ1-5; CDR3 DNA: TGTGCCAGCAAGGCTTTCGATGTAAGGGATCAGCCCCAGCATTTT; CDR3 protein: CASKAFDVRDQPQHF
V gene: TRBV27; D gene: -; clone size: -; J gene: TRBJ1-2; CDR3 DNA: TGTGCCAGCAGTCCCTGGGCCTCGGGAGGCGGCTACACCTTC; CDR3 protein: CASSPWASGGGYTF
V gene: TRBV4-1; D gene: -; clone size: many; J gene: TRBJ2-1; CDR3 DNA: TGCGCCAGCAGCCAAGATTCCCGGGAATACCCCCTGGGCAATGAGCAGTTCTTC; CDR3 protein: CASSQDSREYPLGNEQFF
V gene: TRBV3-1; D gene: TRBD1; clone size: many; J gene: TRBJ2-5; CDR3 DNA: TGTGCCAGCAGCCACGGGACAGGGGTAGAGACCCAGTACTTC; CDR3 protein: CASSHGTGVETQYF
V gene: TRBV19; D gene: -; clone size: -; J gene: TRBJ2-4; CDR3 DNA: TGTGCCAGTAGTATAGCGGCAGGGAAAGTAGTATCGAACATTCAGTACTTC; CDR3 protein: CASSIAAGKVVSNIQYF
V gene: TRBV4-1; D gene: TRBD2; clone size: -; J gene: TRBJ2-7; CDR3 DNA: TGCGCCAGCAGCCGAGCCCCCGGCGGGGGATACGAGCAGTACTTC; CDR3 protein: CASSRAPGGGYEQYF
V gene: TRBV12-3/TRBV12-4; D gene: TRBD1; clone size: -; J gene: TRBJ1-2; CDR3 DNA: TGTGCCAGCAGTCCGGGACAGGCATATGGCTACACCTTC; CDR3 protein: CASSPGQAYGYTF
V gene: TRBV7-2; D gene: -; clone size: -; J gene: TRBJ2-1; CDR3 DNA: TGTGCCAGGGGGGAAAGTCCCTCTATTAGCTATGAGCAGTTCTTC; CDR3 protein: CARGESPSISYEQFF
V gene: TRBV18; D gene: TRBD2; clone size: many; J gene: TRBJ2-7; CDR3 DNA: TGTGCCAGCTCATCACATAGCGGGAGTAGCGAGCAGTACTTC; CDR3 protein: CASSSHSGSSEQYF
V gene: TRBV12-3/TRBV12-4; D gene: TRBD1; clone size: many; J gene: TRBJ2-2; CDR3 DNA: TGTGCCACGAGAAACAGGGGGCCAGGAGCCGGGGAGCTGTTTTTT; CDR3 protein: CATRNRGPGAGELFF
V gene: TRBV7-9; D gene: -; clone size: -; J gene: TRBJ2-3; CDR3 DNA: TGTGCCAGCAGCTTAGTAATGGTATTGGATACGCAGTATTTT; CDR3 protein: CASSLVMVLDTQYF
V gene: TRBV6-1; D gene: TRBD1; clone size: -; J gene: TRBJ2-5; CDR3 DNA: TGTGCCAGCAGTGATTTCAGGGGGCCGGGTGAGACCCAGTACTTC; CDR3 protein: CASSDFRGPGETQYF